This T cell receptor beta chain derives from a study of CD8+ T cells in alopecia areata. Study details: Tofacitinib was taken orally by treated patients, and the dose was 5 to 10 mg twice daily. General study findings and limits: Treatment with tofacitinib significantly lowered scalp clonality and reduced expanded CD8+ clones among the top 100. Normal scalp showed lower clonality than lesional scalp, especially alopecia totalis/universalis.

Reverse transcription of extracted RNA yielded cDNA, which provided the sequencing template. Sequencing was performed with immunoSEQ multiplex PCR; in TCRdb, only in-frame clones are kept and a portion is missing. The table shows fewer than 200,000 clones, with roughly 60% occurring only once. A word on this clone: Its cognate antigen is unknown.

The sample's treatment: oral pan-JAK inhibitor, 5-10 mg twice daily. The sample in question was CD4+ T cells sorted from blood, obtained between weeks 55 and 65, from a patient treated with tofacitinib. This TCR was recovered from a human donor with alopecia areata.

The CDR3 loop is CASSFRGAGNTIYF. In nucleotides, the CDR3 is TGTGCCAGCAGTTTCAGGGGCGCTGGAAACACCATATATTTT. The chain has TRBV6-5 and TRBJ1-3, with D perhaps matching TRBD1 (6 bases). The germline V and J ends were trimmed by 4 bases and 2 bases, with 9 bases remaining between them. Per germline, CDR1 MNHEY and CDR2 SVGAGI. The length of the CDR3 is 14 residues.